This section outlines one T cell receptor (beta chain) sequence together with its context. These data belong to a study of cytomegalovirus exposure and HLA in healthy donors. The CDR3 contains 18 residues. Germline V CDR1 and CDR2: SGHTA, FQGTGA. V was clipped by 5 bases and J by 0 bases, with 20 bases between them. It was with 60 Vbeta and 13 Jbeta primers that the PCR ran. Generated by immunoSEQ multiplex PCR, the TCRdb table keeps only in-frame clones and is missing some. The table lists 150,000 to 200,000 clones, roughly 82% of them singletons. This chain links TRBV7-3 with TRBJ2-1; no clear D. This receptor was taken from a girl aged 10-17 years in good health and CMV-seropositive. Input material: PBMCs. CDR3 DNA sequence: TGTGCCAGCAGCCAGCAAACATCCGTGGGCAACTCCTACAATGAGCAGTTCTTC. Protein: CASSQQTSVGNSYNEQFF.